Below, one TCR beta chain is given with its context. This clonotype was detected ten times or more. No antigen is known for it. No base quality values were provided; no much bigger clone lies one nucleotide off. The data were obtained in a study of regulatory T cells in long-lasting Graves disease (dated by TCRdb to about 2021). About the study as a whole: Antithyroid drugs had been taken for less than 3 months by newly diagnosed Graves' disease patients. This study used TCR sequencing and RNA sequencing of peripheral blood to compare persistent Graves' disease patients against newly diagnosed Graves' disease patients. The study took place in China and was registered as a clinical trial. A total of 35 or so samples were covered by TCR sequencing, comprising some 13 persistent and around 20 newly diagnosed Graves' disease patients.

Including the terminal cysteine and phenylalanine, the CDR3 comprises 14 residues. The kept DNA is CDR3 alone, 42 bases in frame from the first base. V is pared back by 7 bases and J by 10 bases, with 20 bases lying between the germline termini. The germline V gene (reference sequence) gives CDR1 as GTSNPN and CDR2 as SVGIG. General conclusions and limits of the study: Persistent disease showed preferential use of TRBV28, TRBJ1-2 and TRBJ2-5, whereas newly diagnosed disease favored TRBV20-1 and TRBJ2-1. More public clonotypes were shared among persistent patients (around 3,000) than among newly diagnosed patients (approximately 930). The study examined only peripheral blood because the primary lesion, thyroid tissue, could not be accessed. Lower TCR Shannon entropy and fewer highly expanded clones were observed in persistent Graves' disease patients than in newly diagnosed patients, which suggested clonal expansion. Sequencing and analysis were limited to the TCR beta chain. The small sample size was acknowledged by the authors as a limitation that may reduce accuracy.

The method behind the library was multiplex PCR. TCRdb lists the instrument as Illumina HiSeq 4000. TCR beta libraries were built with iRepertoire HTBI primers and Arm-PCR amplification of CDR3 regions. Before sequencing, the PCR products went through gel purification. The study's own analysis went as follows. A total of roughly 58 TRBV and approximately 13 TRBJ segments were identified across samples and were used for gene usage analysis of CDR3 amino acid clonotypes. COPE and FqMerger were used to merge filtered high-quality paired reads into contigs. BLAST was used to align contigs to IMGT TRBV, TRBD and TRBJ reference genes, with CDR3 defined following IMGT. Highly expanded clones were defined as clonotypes with a frequency above 0.1%. Repertoire diversity was measured by Shannon entropy, and V-J evenness by the Gini coefficient. Clonotypes shared by more than one individual were considered public. TCRdb reran the public reads through fastp at Q25 and MiXCR, keeping productive beta chains. For every CDR3 protein sequence, its rows merge into one entry that carries the most common genes and DNA. TCRdb, rather than the study authors, made the V and J calls. This sample lists some 200,000 distinct CDR3 sequences; around a fifth were detected once. The ten biggest clones cover approximately 12% of the sample.

Explained via the paper, the time point label denotes: newly diagnosed GD, antithyroid drugs for less than 3 months. RNA was extracted from PBMCs in TRIzol for both TCR sequencing and RNA sequencing. The diagnosis of Graves' disease was made according to American Thyroid Association guidelines. Recruitment of patients was carried out at an endocrinology department in Xi'an, China. From each patient, 8 to 10 milliliters of peripheral blood was collected into an EDTA anticoagulant tube. Ficoll Paque Plus density gradient separation was used to isolate PBMCs, and no additional T cell sorting was done. RNA quality was checked with an Agilent 2100 Bioanalyzer and agarose gel, and concentration with a NanoDrop 2000. The sample was also linked to a second study, of T cells in Graves' hyperthyroidism and ophthalmopathy. The second study also describes: Stable Graves' hyperthyroidism was defined as no progression to ophthalmopathy during 18 months of follow-up. Hyperthyroidism patients were newly diagnosed, had a disease duration of under 2 months, and were aged 18 to 65 years. Patients with uncontrolled infections, other autoimmune diseases, pregnancy or lactation were excluded. Clinical symptoms, serum thyroxine and TRAb, thyroid ultrasound, and orbital computed tomography formed the basis for the diagnoses. The first round of RT-PCR for the TCR CDR3 was performed with the HTBI primer set and the Qiagen OneStep RT-PCR kit. Blood samples also contained most of the expanded thyroid clonotypes (frequency above 0.001), which suggests that blood repertoires may reflect thyroid immune responses. A 13 V-J signature model separated ophthalmopathy from stable hyperthyroidism, with nearly 90% sensitivity and 81% to 82% specificity in cross-validation and 80%/75% in testing. In validation, the model predicted progression to ophthalmopathy with over 60% sensitivity and 72.22% specificity, a median of 6.5 months before onset. TCR V-J signatures able to tell the groups apart were searched for in a discovery cohort of approximately 95 patients, of whom roughly 42 had Graves' ophthalmopathy and more than 55 had stable Graves' hyperthyroidism. Prospective prediction of ophthalmopathy was tested in an independent validation cohort of under 20 hyperthyroidism patients and around 16 patients who later progressed to ophthalmopathy. The 100 discovery patients were randomly split 7:3 into training and test sets. The study also compared thyroid tissue and blood T-cell repertoires from about six Graves' hyperthyroidism patients. After sampling, hyperthyroidism patients received methimazole starting at 30 mg daily, and ophthalmopathy patients received high-dose intravenous methylprednisolone. The libraries were constructed in a second round of multiplex PCR and then size-selected and purified. Paired-end sequencing of the libraries was performed with 100 bp reads on an Illumina HiSeq2000. SOAPnuke was used to process the raw data, with reads discarded if the reads contained adapters or uncalled bases, had a mean Phred below 15, or lacked an exact constant-primer or identifier match. COPE v1.2.5 was used to merge the high-quality paired reads, and each unique nucleotide sequence was defined as a clonotype. MiTCR v1.1 was used to align the clonotypes against IMGT TRBV, TRBD and TRBJ reference segments. Analysis was restricted to V-J combinations with a frequency above 0.0001, which covered just over 98% of repertoires. A TCS score was defined as the ratio between F50 (clonal expansion) and ExV (chaos), using BLOSUM62-based TCRdist between CDR3 peptides within each V-J. Welch's t-statistics and random forest reduced fewer than 550 V-J features to roughly 13, which were used in a naive Bayes classifier (R e1071). Sample size was not statistically predetermined, and investigators were not blinded to group allocation. The paper describes TCR Vbeta CDR3 sequencing of 140 or so peripheral blood samples, made up of about 41 ophthalmopathy patients, more than 70 hyperthyroidism patients and 17 progressor patients.

The source is a woman in her twenties or thirties with Graves disease. Donor details come from another sample of the same person, matched by shared clones. The material sequenced was peripheral blood mononuclear cells (PBMCs), taken at new diagnosis, from a patient treated with antithyroid drugs. The rearranged chain carries TRBV30 and TRBJ1-6; the D region possibly corresponds to TRBD1 (5 bases align). Here is the DNA: TGTGCCTACCATGTCGGGGCCTGGGAATCACCCCTCCACTTT. Translated, it reads CAYHVGAWESPLHF.